This TCR beta chain was captured by sequencing in a study of blood T cell repertoires in COVID-19. On the study more broadly: Whether acute or convalescent, the COVID-19 samples came from the United States, Italy and Spain.

CDR1 and CDR2 from the germline V gene are KGHSY and FQNENV. This CDR3 is 13 amino acids long. The V and J ends lost 4 bases and 1 base, in that order; junction bases with no gene match: 1. The data were produced by immunoSEQ multiplex PCR, yet TCRdb's version contains in-frame clones alone and is incomplete. The data contain some 230,000 clones, around 81% of them singletons. The origin of this receptor is a young woman who had recovered from COVID-19. Sequencing was performed on peripheral blood. This chain connects TRBV16 to TRBJ2-7; TRBD1 agrees at 7 bases. CDR3 region: CASSPGQSYEQYF. The CDR3 DNA is TGTGCCAGCAGCCCGGGACAGTCCTACGAGCAGTACTTC.